Presented here are 29 T cell receptor beta chains from one specimen sequenced in a study of shared clonotypes between healthy human individuals. Assay: immunoSEQ multiplex PCR; the TCRdb copy retains only in-frame clones and omits some. The sample lists about 460,000 clones, approximately 80% occurring once. Sequences were obtained from PBMCs. All receptors come from a woman in her 40s in good health. Some clones in this sample may be carry-over from other donors' samples.

The V gene is TRBV6-5, the J gene TRBJ2-7; 9 bases line up with TRBD1. This CDR3 comprises 13 residues. Losses at the gene ends were 9 bases for V and 4 bases for J; bases not matched to a gene: 7. CDR1 and CDR2 from the germline V gene are MNHEY and SVGAGI. The CDR3 reads CASRGQGEYEQYF. In DNA form, the CDR3 reads TGTGCCAGTAGGGGACAGGGCGAATACGAGCAGTACTTC.

The rearrangement links TRBV5-1 to TRBJ2-1, with D hard to call. The V end was cut by 0 bases, the J end by 4 bases, with 8 bases between. Germline assignment: CDR1 SGHRS and CDR2 YFSETQ. The CDR3 length is 14 residues. CDR3 sequence reads: CASSLGQAYNEQFF. Here the CDR3 DNA reads TGCGCCAGCAGCTTGGGACAAGCTTACAATGAGCAGTTCTTC.

The genes are TRBV5-4 and TRBJ2-7, with TRBD1 as a possible D gene (7 bases). CDR1 is SGHNT and CDR2 is YYREEE in the germline V gene (reference sequence). The CDR3 runs 15 residues. Trimming took off 0 bases at V and 3 bases at J, with 13 bases between the two ends. CDR3 bases: TGTGCCAGCAGCTTGGGGGGGGACAGAAACTACGAGCAGTACTTC. Residues: CASSLGGDRNYEQYF.

The V and J genes are TRBV9 and TRBJ2-3, with TRBD1 matching over 8 bases. The CDR3 length is 14 residues. CDR1 is SGDLS, CDR2 YYNGEE, per germline. V shed 2 bases, J shed 8 bases, and the junction held 7 bases outside the gene matches. The CDR3 here is CASSVQGQAGTQYF. CDR3 in DNA: TGTGCCAGCAGCGTCCAGGGACAGGCAGGTACGCAGTATTTT. Full variable domain (rest looked up from reference TRBV9 and TRBJ2-3): DSGVTQTPKHLITATGQRVTLRCSPRSGDLSVYWYQQSLDQGLQFLIQYYNGEERAKGNILERFSAQQFPDLHSELNLSSLELGDSALYFCASSVQGQAGTQYFGPGTRLTVL.

This sequence joins TRBV7-9 and TRBJ2-3; D not certain. CDR1 is SEHNR and CDR2 is FQNEAQ in the germline V gene (reference sequence). The V gene lost 1 base and the J gene lost 0 bases, with 8 bases spanning the gap. The CDR3 spans 15 residues. Here the CDR3 reads CASSLGVSSTDTQYF. The CDR3 DNA reads as TGTGCCAGCAGCTTAGGAGTCTCGAGCACAGATACGCAGTATTTT.

This clone was detected once. The chain has TRBV19 and TRBJ2-5; the D is unclear. V was clipped by 3 bases and J by 0 bases, with 8 bases between them. In germline, CDR1 is LNHDA, CDR2 SQIVND (reference sequence). The CDR3 contains 14 residues. CDR3 sequence reads: CASSIATYQETQYF. In DNA, the CDR3 is TGTGCCAGTAGTATCGCCACGTACCAAGAGACCCAGTACTTC.

The V gene is TRBV2, the J gene TRBJ2-5; the D gene is possibly TRBD1 (7 bases). The CDR3 is 15 amino acids. The V end lost 6 bases, the J end lost 2 bases, and 16 bases lay between the germline ends. CDR1 and CDR2 from the germline V gene are SNHLY and FYNNEI. The CDR3 is CASSPNPGGQETQYF. In DNA, the CDR3 is TGTGCCAGCAGCCCAAACCCAGGGGGGCAAGAGACCCAGTACTTC.

The table lists this clone with a few counts. The rearrangement links TRBV7-2 to TRBJ2-7; D remains ambiguous. There are 14 residues in the CDR3. CDR1 and CDR2 from the germline V gene are SGHTA and FQGNSA. Trimming took 5 bases from V and 1 from J, leaving 12 bases between them. CDR3 region: CASSQRGGSYEQYF. Written as DNA, the CDR3 is TGTGCCAGCAGCCAACGTGGCGGATCCTACGAGCAGTACTTC.

In nucleotides, the CDR3 is TGCGCCAGCAGCCCCAGGGGGGGCGAGCAGTACTTC. It specifies CASSPRGGEQYF. The chain has TRBV4-1 and TRBJ2-7; D tentatively fits TRBD1 or TRBD2 (7 bases each). Germline lookup yields CDR1 MGHRA and CDR2 YSYEKL. V lost 4 bases and J 6 bases, leaving 10 bases between the germline ends. The CDR3 has 12 residues.

The chain links TRBV11-2 to TRBJ1-1, with D hard to call. Germline CDR1 SGHAT, CDR2 FQNNGV. The CDR3 totals 14 residues. Trimming stripped 0 bases from V and 3 bases from J, with 8 bases between. The CDR3 region has the DNA TGTGCCAGCAGCTTAGATGGACGGGACACTGAAGCTTTCTTT. Protein: CASSLDGRDTEAFF.

Remarks on this clone: Given a far larger clone just one base away, this is likely a sequencing read error. Other DNA sequences in the same sample also yield this CDR3. The rearrangement joins TRBV7-9 to TRBJ2-1; 7 nucleotides agree with TRBD2. Germline V gene data show CDR1 as SEHNR and CDR2 as FQNEAQ (reference sequence). This CDR3 is 15 amino acids long. J gave up 15 bases and V 5 bases, and 19 bases lay outside the gene matches. For the CDR3, the DNA is TGTGCCAGCAGCCCATTGCCGAATCCGGGGGAGGGCCCGTTCTTC. Translation gives CASSPLPNPGEGPFF.

This chain uses TRBV7-3 with TRBJ2-1; TRBD2 aligns across 10 bases. CDR1 is SGHTA and CDR2 is FQGTGA in the germline V gene. The CDR3 is 16 amino acids. With 5 bases clipped from V and 8 bases from J, the junction kept 12 bases outside the gene matches. CDR3 sequence reads: CASSGGNLAGVDEQFF. CDR3 nucleotide sequence: TGTGCCAGCAGCGGGGGTAACCTAGCGGGAGTCGATGAGCAGTTCTTC.

The chain has TRBV19 and TRBJ1-1; D gene uncertain. V was pared by 4 bases and J by 3 bases, with 9 bases between. The CDR3 runs 13 residues. CDR1 is LNHDA, CDR2 SQIVND, per germline (reference sequence). The chain's CDR3 is CASSRVVDTEAFF. The CDR3 coding sequence is TGTGCCAGTAGTAGAGTGGTGGACACTGAAGCTTTCTTT.

This clone was recorded only once. CDR3 amino acids: CATSRTQETQYF. In DNA, the CDR3 is TGTGCCACCAGCAGAACCCAAGAGACCCAGTACTTC. The V gene is TRBV15, the J gene TRBJ2-5; D is ambiguous. V lost 2 bases and J lost 1, with 2 bases in between. This CDR3 spans 12 amino acids. Germline CDR1 LNHNV, CDR2 YYDKDF (reference sequence).

This clone was observed a single time. The J gene is TRBJ1-1, the V gene TRBV12-5, with unresolved D. There are 13 residues in the CDR3. V was clipped by 2 bases and J by 2 bases, with 6 bases between them. CDR1 is LGHNT, CDR2 FRNRAP, per germline. The CDR3 spells CASGLTDNTEAFF. In nucleotides, the CDR3 is TGTGCTAGTGGTTTGACGGATAACACTGAAGCTTTCTTT.

The V call is TRBV4-2, the J call TRBJ1-2; D not resolved. Germline CDR1 and CDR2: LGHNA and YNFKEQ. CDR3 size: 14 residues. V was pared by 4 bases and J by 0 bases, with 9 bases between. The CDR3 DNA follows: TGTGCCAGCAGCCGAGGCGGGCCTAACTATGGCTACACCTTC. Its translation is CASSRGGPNYGYTF.

The chain carries TRBV4-3 and TRBJ2-1, with TRBD2 matching 12 bases. CDR1 LGHNA and CDR2 YSLEER come from the germline V gene. CDR3 length: 15 residues. V dropped 4 bases and J dropped 5; count of bases not matched to a gene: 3. The chain's CDR3 is CASSRLAGANNEQFF. For the CDR3, the DNA is TGCGCCAGCAGCCGACTAGCGGGGGCAAACAATGAGCAGTTCTTC.

This clone was recorded a few times. The chain links TRBV7-8 to TRBJ2-1; tentatively, D is TRBD2 (5 bases). From germline, CDR1 is SGHVS and CDR2 FQNEAQ. Trimming shortened V by 0 bases and J by 8 bases, and 11 bases separated the two germline ends. This CDR3 contains 14 residues. CDR3 in DNA: TGTGCCAGCAGCTTAGCCTCCGGACTGCATGAGCAGTTCTTC. This gives the protein CASSLASGLHEQFF.

This clone was observed once. V and J are TRBV6-1 and TRBJ2-4, with 10 bases that match TRBD2. CDR1 and CDR2 from the germline V gene are MNHNS and SASEGT. Trimming at V came to 0 bases and at J to 3 bases, leaving 5 bases not matched to a gene. The length of the CDR3 is 17 residues. The DNA of the CDR3 is TGTGCCAGCAGTGAAGCGCCAGCGGGAGGGTTCAAAAACATTCAGTACTTC. Amino acid sequence: CASSEAPAGGFKNIQYF.

The genes are TRBV7-9 and TRBJ2-7; D possibly corresponds to TRBD2 (6 bases). Germline CDR1 SEHNR, CDR2 FQNEAQ (reference sequence). This CDR3 is 13 amino acids long. V was cut by 1 base and J by 3 bases, with 7 bases left in between. The CDR3 is CASSLEGGYEQYF. CDR3 nucleotide sequence: TGTGCCAGCAGCTTAGAGGGAGGCTACGAGCAGTACTTC.

This clone has more than one count but fewer than ten. This chain joins TRBV7-2 and TRBJ2-4, with 9 nucleotides matching TRBD1. The junction had 10 bases not matched to a gene; V was cut back by 0 bases and J by 7 bases. This CDR3 is 17 amino acids long. CDR1 SGHTA and CDR2 FQGNSA come from the germline V gene. The CDR3 DNA follows: TGTGCCAGCAGCTTAGCTTCCCCGGGACAGGGAGAGAACATTCAGTACTTC. It specifies CASSLASPGQGENIQYF.

The gene calls are TRBV6-5 and TRBJ2-6, with unresolved D. CDR1 is MNHEY and CDR2 is SVGAGI in the germline V gene. The CDR3 contains 14 residues. V dropped 7 bases and J dropped 0 bases, with 7 bases sitting between them. The CDR3 reads CASTGNSGANVLTF. CDR3 coding DNA: TGTGCCAGCACGGGTAACTCTGGGGCCAACGTCCTGACTTTC.

This clone has only a few counts. The likely explanation is a read error, given a far larger clone one base away. This same CDR3 is encoded by further DNA sequences in the sample. This chain connects TRBV7-2 to TRBJ1-1; TRBD1 agrees at 7 bases. CDR1 is SGHTA and CDR2 is FQGNSA in the germline V gene. This CDR3 has 14 amino acids. In DNA form, the CDR3 reads TGTGCCAGCAGCATCGGGACAGCGAACACTGAAGCTTTCTTC. Translated, it gives CASSIGTANTEAFF.

This clone was detected only a few times. This chain connects TRBV4-3 to TRBJ2-2; D uncertain. The CDR3 totals 17 residues. From germline, CDR1 is LGHNA and CDR2 YSLEER. Trimming cost V 0 bases and J 0 bases, with 11 bases left between them. Written as DNA, the CDR3 is TGCGCCAGCAGCCAAGATCTTGGTGACTCGAACACCGGGGAGCTGTTTTTT. Protein sequence: CASSQDLGDSNTGELFF.

The rearrangement joins TRBV7-3 to TRBJ2-1, with 10 nucleotides matching TRBD2. V lost 1 base to trimming and J lost 0 bases; unmatched junction nucleotides: 3. The CDR3 runs to 17 residues. Germline CDR1 and CDR2: SGHTA and FQGTGA. CDR3 sequence: CASSLMASGSSYNEQFF. The CDR3 DNA sequence: TGTGCCAGCAGCTTAATGGCTAGCGGGAGCTCCTACAATGAGCAGTTCTTC.

This clone was seen a few times. The rearrangement uses TRBV28 and TRBJ1-4; weak D call: TRBD1 (5 bases). Germline V gene lookup returns CDR1 MDHEN and CDR2 SYDVKM. Trimming left V 3 bases short and J 8 bases short, with 19 bases between. The CDR3 extends over 16 amino acids. This CDR3 is CASSFQPGTAGEKLFF. The CDR3 nucleotides are TGTGCCAGCAGTTTCCAACCCGGGACCGCCGGCGAAAAACTGTTTTTT.

The gene calls are TRBV5-4 and TRBJ2-7; 10 nucleotides line up with TRBD2. The CDR3 is made up of 16 amino acids. Trimming at V came to 5 bases and at J to 3 bases, leaving 11 bases not matched to a gene. The germline gives CDR1 SGHNT, CDR2 YYREEE (reference sequence). The CDR3 loop is CASRAGTSADGYEQYF. As DNA, the CDR3 is TGTGCCAGCAGGGCCGGGACTAGCGCCGACGGCTACGAGCAGTACTTC.

This chain connects TRBV6-1 to TRBJ2-1; 10 bases fit TRBD2. CDR3 length: 15 amino acids. From germline, CDR1 is MNHNS and CDR2 SASEGT. V lost 5 bases to trimming and J lost 6 bases; unmatched junction nucleotides: 7. The CDR3 region has the DNA TGTGCCAGCAGTAGCGGGAGGGCAGTGGGCAATGAGCAGTTCTTC. Protein: CASSSGRAVGNEQFF.

The count of this clone is one. The chain uses TRBV28 and TRBJ1-5; TRBD1 aligns across 10 bases. The trim removed 6 bases at V and 1 base at J, leaving 6 bases unmatched. CDR1 is MDHEN and CDR2 is SYDVKM in the germline V gene. The CDR3 sequence is 16 residues long. The CDR3 DNA follows: TGTGCCAGCAGACAGGGGGACAGGGGAAGCAATCAGCCCCAGCATTTT. Translation gives CASRQGDRGSNQPQHF.